Below are 25 T cell receptor beta chains sequenced from a single sample in a study of T cell responses to AZD1222 COVID-19 vaccine. TCRdb's table, derived via immunoSEQ multiplex PCR, lists solely in-frame clones and lacks some. This sample has 80,000 to 90,000 clones, with around 90% found just once. This material consisted of peripheral blood, taken on day 0 of AZD1222 vaccination. These receptors all come from an adult in good health.

The V gene is TRBV7-9, the J gene TRBJ1-2; D ambiguous. CDR3 length: 12 residues. The ends were cut back, 5 bases at V and 7 bases at J, with 11 bases in the middle. Germline values: CDR1 SEHNR, CDR2 FQNEAQ (reference sequence). The DNA of the CDR3 is TGTGCCAGCAGCCCTGAAATAGGTGGCTACACCTTC. Its translation: CASSPEIGGYTF.

CDR3 bases: TGTGCCATCAGTGAGACTAGCGGGAACAATGAGCAGTTCTTC. The encoded protein is CAISETSGNNEQFF. This sequence joins TRBV10-3 and TRBJ2-1; TRBD2 aligns across 10 bases. CDR1 is ENHRY and CDR2 is SYGVKD in the germline V gene. J lost 5 bases, V lost 2 bases, and 0 bases had no gene match. This CDR3 region has 14 residues.

V and J are TRBV27 and TRBJ1-4; D remains ambiguous. This CDR3 has 15 residues. Germline loops: CDR1 MNHEY, CDR2 SMNVEV (reference sequence). V was pared by 2 bases and J by 1 base, with 8 bases between. CDR3 region: CASSLGVRTNEKLFF. DNA of the CDR3: TGTGCCAGCAGTTTAGGGGTGCGAACTAATGAAAAACTGTTTTTT.

The V gene is TRBV7-8, the J gene TRBJ1-5; D might be TRBD1 (6 bases). Germline V gene lookup returns CDR1 SGHVS and CDR2 FQNEAQ. Between the trimmed V and J ends, which lost 4 bases and 3 bases, there was a span of 16 bases. The CDR3 is 16 residues long. CDR3 sequence: CASSSMDSHLNQPQHF. In DNA, the CDR3 is TGTGCCAGCAGCTCGATGGACAGCCATCTCAATCAGCCCCAGCATTTT.

The rearrangement uses TRBV30 and TRBJ1-2; weak D call: TRBD1 (5 bases). CDR3 length: 14 amino acids. Looked up from germline, CDR1 is GTSNPN and CDR2 is SVGIG (reference sequence). Trimming left V 2 bases short and J 4 bases short, with 14 bases between. The CDR3 sequence is CAWSTREILYGYTF. The DNA of the CDR3 is TGTGCCTGGAGTACCAGGGAGATCCTCTATGGCTACACCTTC.

CDR3 region: CASSKGTSGNNEQFF. The CDR3 nucleotides are TGTGCCAGCAGTAAGGGGACTAGCGGCAACAATGAGCAGTTCTTC. V usage is TRBV6-5 and J usage is TRBJ2-1; 11 bases agree with TRBD2. The length of the CDR3 is 15 residues. V was clipped by 5 bases and J by 5 bases; unmatched bases: 5. Germline V gene data show CDR1 as MNHEY and CDR2 as SVGAGI.

In nucleotides, the CDR3 is TGTGCCAGTAATCTGGGGAGCCTAGCGGGGGCAAAGATTTCCTACAATGAGCAGTTCTTC. Translation: CASNLGSLAGAKISYNEQFF. V gene TRBV19 combines with J gene TRBJ2-1; 10 bases agree with TRBD2. The germline CDR1 and CDR2 sequences are LNHDA and SQIVND (reference sequence). CDR3 length: 20 residues. V lost 7 bases and J lost 1; bases outside the gene matches: 19.

The gene calls are TRBV2 and TRBJ2-7, with D maybe TRBD1 (5 bases). V dropped 6 bases and J dropped 3 bases, with 9 bases sitting between them. Germline V gene data show CDR1 as SNHLY and CDR2 as FYNNEI. The CDR3 sequence is 12 residues long. The CDR3 sequence is CASRDNVYEQYF. The CDR3, as DNA: TGTGCCAGCAGGGACAACGTCTACGAGCAGTACTTC.

This clone was seen only once. The chain uses TRBV6-2 or TRBV6-3 and TRBJ1-5, with 7 positions matching TRBD1. The CDR3 length is 13 residues. V dropped 4 bases and J dropped 7; count of bases not matched to a gene: 4. Germline V gene sequence: CDR1 MNHEY, CDR2 SVGEGT. CDR3 nucleotides: TGTGCCAGCAGTTCGACAGGGTGGCAGCCCCAGCATTTT. The encoded protein is CASSSTGWQPQHF.

The chain recombines TRBV19 with TRBJ2-5; 11 bases line up with TRBD2. CDR1 LNHDA and CDR2 SQIVND come from the germline V gene (reference sequence). This CDR3 has 15 amino acids. J was trimmed by 5 bases and V by 7 bases; bases with no gene match: 9. Here the CDR3 DNA reads TGTGCCAGTATGAGTCTAGCGGGAGGCTCCGAGACCCAGTACTTC. Amino acids: CASMSLAGGSETQYF. Filled out from reference TRBV19 and TRBJ2-5, the complete variable domain reads DGGITQSPKYLFRKEGQNVTLSCEQNLNHDAMYWYRQDPGQGLRLIYYSQIVNDFQKGDIAEGYSVSREKKESFPLTVTSAQKNPTAFYLCASMSLAGGSETQYFGPGTRLLVL.

This chain connects TRBV11-2 to TRBJ2-1; 10 bases agree with TRBD2. V trimming: 5 bases; J trimming: 10 bases; junction bases outside the gene matches: 11. CDR1 is SGHAT, CDR2 FQNNGV, per germline. CDR3 length equals 15 residues. The CDR3 sequence: CASSIASGSVQEQFF. CDR3 sequence (DNA): TGTGCCAGCAGCATAGCTAGCGGGAGCGTTCAGGAGCAGTTCTTC.

The DNA for the CDR3 is TGTGCCAGCAGCCGTGCGGAGGGGCATCTTGGCTACACCTTC. This sequence encodes CASSRAEGHLGYTF. The gene calls are TRBV7-9 and TRBJ1-2, with D possibly TRBD1 on 5 matching bases. This CDR3 contains 14 residues. V lost 5 bases to trimming and J lost 7 bases, with 17 bases between them. The V gene's germline CDR1 is SEHNR and CDR2 FQNEAQ (reference sequence).

This rearrangement joins TRBV2 to TRBJ1-1; D unclear. Germline CDR1 is SNHLY and CDR2 is FYNNEI. V dropped 7 bases and J dropped 7 bases, with 13 bases sitting between them. The CDR3 runs 12 residues. The CDR3 spells CASTISRVEAFF. CDR3 bases: TGTGCCAGCACAATCAGTCGAGTTGAAGCTTTCTTT.

The CDR3 reads CASSHRTGETQYF. In nucleotides, the CDR3 is TGTGCCAGCAGCCACCGTACCGGGGAGACCCAGTACTTC. The chain uses TRBV9 and TRBJ2-5, with D hard to call. CDR3 length equals 13 residues. Trimming cost V 4 bases and J 5 bases, with 12 bases left between them. CDR1 is SGDLS and CDR2 is YYNGEE in the germline V gene. The complete variable domain, with remaining parts taken from reference TRBV9 and TRBJ2-5, reads DSGVTQTPKHLITATGQRVTLRCSPRSGDLSVYWYQQSLDQGLQFLIQYYNGEERAKGNILERFSAQQFPDLHSELNLSSLELGDSALYFCASSHRTGETQYFGPGTRLLVL.

This sequence joins TRBV13 and TRBJ1-1; 10 nucleotides agree with TRBD1. The CDR3 has 18 residues. Trimming at V came to 0 bases and at J to 4 bases, leaving 11 bases not matched to a gene. Germline V lookup: CDR1 PRHDT, CDR2 FYEKMQ (reference sequence). The CDR3 DNA sequence: TGTGCCAGCAGCTTAGGCCTTAGGACAGGGGGTTTGGGCACTGAAGCTTTCTTT. As protein: CASSLGLRTGGLGTEAFF.

The chain is built from TRBV30 and TRBJ1-6; D ambiguous. Trimming pared 7 bases from V and 11 bases from J, leaving 15 bases between. The CDR3 consists of 12 residues. The germline CDR1 and CDR2 sequences are GTSNPN and SVGIG (reference sequence). The DNA for the CDR3 is TGTGCCTCCCGTGGGGTACGGACACCCCTCCACTTT. Protein: CASRGVRTPLHF.

The chain couples TRBV18 to TRBJ2-1; 7 bases match TRBD1. V was pared by 4 bases and J by 5 bases, with 2 bases of the junction left unmatched. Germline V gene sequence: CDR1 KGHSH, CDR2 LQKENI. CDR3 size: 13 residues. The CDR3: CASSLTGDNEQFF. As DNA, the CDR3 is TGTGCCAGCTCACTTACAGGGGACAATGAGCAGTTCTTC.

This chain uses TRBV5-6 with TRBJ1-1; D remains ambiguous. Germline CDR1 and CDR2: SGHDT and YYEEEE. Trimming left V 0 bases short and J 3 bases short, with 12 bases between. The CDR3 is 15 residues long. In DNA, the CDR3 is TGTGCCAGCAGCTTGGGTCCAGCCCAGGACACTGAAGCTTTCTTT. Translation: CASSLGPAQDTEAFF.

V and J are TRBV19 and TRBJ1-2, with D possibly being TRBD1 (6 bases). CDR3 length equals 13 residues. Germline-derived CDR1 and CDR2 are LNHDA and SQIVND (reference sequence). The V gene lost 4 bases and the J gene lost 8 bases, with 14 bases spanning the gap. The CDR3 loop is CASSTTDRNGYTF. The DNA for the CDR3 is TGTGCCAGTAGTACAACTGACAGGAACGGCTACACCTTC.

This sequence joins TRBV7-6 and TRBJ2-2; maybe TRBD1 (6 bases). The V end lost 5 bases, the J end lost 7 bases, and 14 bases lay between the germline ends. Germline CDR1 is SGHVS and CDR2 is FNYEAQ. This CDR3 has 14 amino acids. The CDR3 coding sequence is TGTGCCAGCAGCCAATCAGGGGTTTACGGGGAGCTGTTTTTT. This sequence encodes CASSQSGVYGELFF.

J is TRBJ2-5 and V is TRBV24-1; D tentatively reads TRBD1 or TRBD2 (5 bases each). This CDR3 spans 15 amino acids. The germline V gene has CDR1 KGHDR and CDR2 SFDVKD. Trimming took off 3 bases at V and 5 bases at J, with 15 bases between the two ends. This CDR3 reads CATSDITGGWETQYF. CDR3 sequence (DNA): TGTGCCACCAGTGATATTACTGGGGGATGGGAGACCCAGTACTTC.

V is TRBV28 and J is TRBJ1-1, with a weak D call TRBD1 (5 bases). With 3 bases removed from V and 6 bases from J, the gap between germline ends came to 11 bases. Germline-derived CDR1 and CDR2 are MDHEN and SYDVKM. CDR3 length: 13 residues. The CDR3 coding sequence is TGTGCCAGCAGTTTGCCCAGGGTGGCTGAAGCTTTCTTT. Its protein is CASSLPRVAEAFF. The full variable domain, in which reference TRBV28 and TRBJ1-1 provide the parts outside the CDR3, is DVKVTQSSRYLVKRTGEKVFLECVQDMDHENMFWYRQDPGLGLRLIYFSYDVKMKEKGDIPEGYSVSREKKERFSLILESASTNQTSMYLCASSLPRVAEAFFGQGTRLTVV.

This chain connects TRBV9 to TRBJ1-3; the D gene is possibly TRBD1 (6 bases). The germline V gene encodes CDR1 SGDLS and CDR2 YYNGEE. There are 14 residues in the CDR3. V lost 3 bases, J lost 2 bases, and 9 bases lay in between. The CDR3 sequence is CASSETGTGNTIYF. The CDR3 region has the DNA TGTGCCAGCAGCGAGACAGGTACTGGAAACACCATATATTTT.

This chain links TRBV3-1 (or the pseudogene TRBV3-2) with TRBJ2-2; no clear D. The CDR3 consists of 18 residues. The germline gives CDR1 LGHDT, CDR2 YNNKEL (reference sequence). V was pared by 0 bases and J by 0 bases, with 14 bases between. The CDR3 is CASSQDFATVANTGELFF. The CDR3, as DNA: TGTGCCAGCAGCCAAGATTTCGCCACAGTAGCGAACACCGGGGAGCTGTTTTTT.

The chain recombines TRBV6-5 with TRBJ2-1; 7 nucleotides line up with TRBD2. Germline trimming cut 10 bases from V and 8 bases from J; bases unmatched to any gene: 11. This CDR3 contains 13 residues. Germline values: CDR1 MNHEY, CDR2 SVGAGI. The CDR3, as DNA: TGTGCCACCGCGGGAGCCCGGAGGGATGAGCAGTTCTTC. Protein product: CATAGARRDEQFF.